The 5 T cell receptor beta chains below were found in one sample sequenced in a study of blood T cells in healthy people across ages. Through a sample-barcoded 5' primer and a J-beta primer mix, a second PCR was run for roughly 6 to 11 cycles. TCRdb reprocessed the 5' RACE reads with MiXCR, giving one entry per CDR3 protein. The table has over a million distinct CDR3 sequences, under 55% seen once. The sequencing input was blood. Receptor source: a woman aged 55 to 70 in good health.

The chain's CDR3 is CASSLDFRPHNEQFF. The CDR3 region has the DNA TGTGCCAGCAGCTTAGACTTTAGGCCCCACAATGAGCAGTTCTTC. The rearrangement links TRBV7-6 to TRBJ2-1; D gene ambiguous. The CDR3 is 15 residues long. The germline CDR1 and CDR2 sequences are SGHVS and FNYEAQ. With 1 base removed from V and 5 bases from J, the gap between germline ends came to 12 bases.

The chain has TRBV6-5 and TRBJ2-3; TRBD1 might be the D (6 bases). The germline gives CDR1 MNHEY, CDR2 SVGAGI. Trimming took 2 bases from V and 5 from J, leaving 14 bases between them. The CDR3 loop spans 15 amino acids. CDR3 DNA: TGTGCCAGCAGTTACACCCCAGGACAGTTAGATACGCAGTATTTT. It is translated as CASSYTPGQLDTQYF.

This clonotype was seen more than once but under ten times. This chain connects TRBV29-1 to TRBJ1-2; the D gene is possibly TRBD1 (6 bases). Per the germline V gene, CDR1 is SQVTM and CDR2 is ANQGSEA. Between the trimmed V and J ends, which lost 7 bases and 3 bases, there was a span of 12 bases. CDR3 length: 12 amino acids. CDR3 in DNA: TGCAGCGCTACAGGGTTTGACTATGGCTACACCTTC. Protein sequence: CSATGFDYGYTF.

As regards this clonotype: A read error may account for a junction end that differs from germline. This chain connects TRBV29-1 to TRBJ1-2; 9 nucleotides agree with TRBD1. This CDR3 has 13 residues. Germline CDR1 and CDR2: SQVTM and ANQGSEA. The chain's CDR3 is CGVGDREIGGYTF. In DNA, the CDR3 is TGCGGCGTTGGGGACAGGGAGATAGGTGGCTACACCTTC.

V usage is TRBV7-2 and J usage is TRBJ1-6; 7 bases fit TRBD1. The CDR3 covers 14 residues. Germline values: CDR1 SGHTA, CDR2 FQGNSA. V dropped 3 bases and J dropped 6; count of bases not matched to a gene: 2. CDR3 nucleotide sequence: TGTGCCAGCAGCTTGGGACAGTTTAATTCACCCCTCCACTTT. Its protein product is CASSLGQFNSPLHF.